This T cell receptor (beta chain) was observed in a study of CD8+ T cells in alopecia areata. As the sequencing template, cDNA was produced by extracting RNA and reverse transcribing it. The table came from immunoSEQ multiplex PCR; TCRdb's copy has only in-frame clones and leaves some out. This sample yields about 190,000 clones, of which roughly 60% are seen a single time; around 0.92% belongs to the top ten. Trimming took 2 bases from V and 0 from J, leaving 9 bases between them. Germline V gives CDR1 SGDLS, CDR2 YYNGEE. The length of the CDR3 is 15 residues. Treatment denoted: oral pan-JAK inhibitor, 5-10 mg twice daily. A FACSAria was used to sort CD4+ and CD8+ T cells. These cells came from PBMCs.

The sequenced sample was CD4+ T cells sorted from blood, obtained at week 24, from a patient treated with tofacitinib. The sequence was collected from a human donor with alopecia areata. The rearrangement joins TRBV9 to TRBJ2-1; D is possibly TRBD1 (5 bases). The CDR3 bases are TGTGCCAGCAGCGTCGGACATTACTCCTACAATGAGCAGTTCTTC. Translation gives CASSVGHYSYNEQFF. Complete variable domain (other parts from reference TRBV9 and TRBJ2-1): DSGVTQTPKHLITATGQRVTLRCSPRSGDLSVYWYQQSLDQGLQFLIQYYNGEERAKGNILERFSAQQFPDLHSELNLSSLELGDSALYFCASSVGHYSYNEQFFGPGTRLTVL.